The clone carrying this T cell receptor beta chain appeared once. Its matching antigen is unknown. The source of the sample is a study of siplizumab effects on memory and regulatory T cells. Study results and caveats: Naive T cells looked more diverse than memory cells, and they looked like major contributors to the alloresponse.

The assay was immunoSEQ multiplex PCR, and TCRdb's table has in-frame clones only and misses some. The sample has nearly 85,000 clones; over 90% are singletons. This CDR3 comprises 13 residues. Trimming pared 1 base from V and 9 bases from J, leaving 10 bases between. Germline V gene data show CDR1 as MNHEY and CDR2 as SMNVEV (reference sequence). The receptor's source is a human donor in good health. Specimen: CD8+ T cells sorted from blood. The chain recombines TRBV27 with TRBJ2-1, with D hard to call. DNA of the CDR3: TGTGCCAGCAGTTTATTGTTGGCTCCTGAGCAGTTCTTC. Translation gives CASSLLLAPEQFF.